This T cell receptor (beta chain) was captured by sequencing in a study of Graves' ophthalmopathy and Graves' hyperthyroidism. From germline, CDR1 is SGHRS and CDR2 YFSETQ. Trimming pared 2 bases from V and 8 bases from J, leaving 13 bases between. CDR3 length: 13 residues. The study amplified TCR beta CDR3 regions using RNA transcripts. Investigators did first-round RT-PCR with HTBI primers, then second-round multiplex PCR. TCRdb analysed the multiplex PCR reads with MiXCR anew, one entry per CDR3 protein. The table shows about 380,000 distinct CDR3 sequences, with about 16% occurring only once. Each hyperthyroidism patient was newly diagnosed, with under 2 months' duration, and aged 18 to 65. As diagnostic evidence, clinical symptoms, serum thyroxine, TRAb, thyroid ultrasound and orbital computed tomography were relied upon. Someone took the PBMCs out of approximately 9 ml of fresh peripheral blood.

This clonotype was recorded many times. Sequencing was done on a sample of peripheral blood. This receptor was identified in a woman aged 18 to 35 with stable Graves' hyperthyroidism. The chain employs TRBV5-1 and TRBJ1-1, with D perhaps matching TRBD1 (5 bases). DNA for the CDR3: TGCGCCAGCAGCTTTACAGGTTCCCCAGAAGCTTTCTTT. The encoded protein is CASSFTGSPEAFF.